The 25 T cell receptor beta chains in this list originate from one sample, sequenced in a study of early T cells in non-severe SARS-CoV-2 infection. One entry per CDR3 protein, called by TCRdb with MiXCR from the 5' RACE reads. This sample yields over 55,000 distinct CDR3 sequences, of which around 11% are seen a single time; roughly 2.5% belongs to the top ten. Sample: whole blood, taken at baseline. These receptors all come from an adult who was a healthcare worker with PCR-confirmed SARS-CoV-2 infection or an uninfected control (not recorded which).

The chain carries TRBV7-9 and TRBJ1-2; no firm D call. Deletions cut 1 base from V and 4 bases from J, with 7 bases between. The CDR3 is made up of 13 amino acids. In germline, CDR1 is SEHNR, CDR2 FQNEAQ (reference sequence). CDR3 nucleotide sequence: TGTGCCAGCAGCTTAGGGCTAATCTATGGCTACACCTTC. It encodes CASSLGLIYGYTF. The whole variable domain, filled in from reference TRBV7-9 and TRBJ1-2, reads DTGVSQNPRHKITKRGQNVTFRCDPISEHNRLYWYRQTLGQGPEFLTYFQNEAQLEKSRLLSDRFSAERPKGSFSTLEIQRTEQGDSAMYLCASSLGLIYGYTFGSGTRLTVV.

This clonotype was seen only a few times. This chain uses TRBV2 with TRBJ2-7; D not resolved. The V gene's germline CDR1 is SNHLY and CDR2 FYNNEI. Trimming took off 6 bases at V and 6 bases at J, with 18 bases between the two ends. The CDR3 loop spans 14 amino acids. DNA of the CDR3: TGTGCCAGCAGCGCCGCTAGACTCGGCGGCGAGCAGTACTTC. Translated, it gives CASSAARLGGEQYF.

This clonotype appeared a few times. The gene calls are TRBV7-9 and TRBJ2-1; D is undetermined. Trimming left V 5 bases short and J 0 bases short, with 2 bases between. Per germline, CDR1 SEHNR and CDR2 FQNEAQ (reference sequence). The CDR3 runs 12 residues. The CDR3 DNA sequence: TGTGCCAGCAGCGGCTCCTACAATGAGCAGTTCTTC. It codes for CASSGSYNEQFF.

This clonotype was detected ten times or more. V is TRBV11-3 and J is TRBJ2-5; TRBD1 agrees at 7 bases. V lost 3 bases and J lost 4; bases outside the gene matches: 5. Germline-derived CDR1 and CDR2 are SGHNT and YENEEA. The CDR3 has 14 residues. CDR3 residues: CASSLDRSLETQYF. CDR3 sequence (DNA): TGTGCCAGCAGCTTGGACAGGTCACTAGAGACCCAGTACTTC.

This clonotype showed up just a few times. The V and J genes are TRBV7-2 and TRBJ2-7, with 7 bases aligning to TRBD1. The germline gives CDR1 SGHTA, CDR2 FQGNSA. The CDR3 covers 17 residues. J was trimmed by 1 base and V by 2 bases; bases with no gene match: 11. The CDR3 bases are TGTGCCAGCAGCTTAAACTTTCCGGGACAGTGGTCCTACGAGCAGTACTTC. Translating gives CASSLNFPGQWSYEQYF.

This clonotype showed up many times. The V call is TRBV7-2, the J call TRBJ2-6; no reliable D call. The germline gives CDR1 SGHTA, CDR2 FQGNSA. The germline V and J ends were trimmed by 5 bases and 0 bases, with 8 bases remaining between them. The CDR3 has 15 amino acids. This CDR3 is CASSQGYSGANVLTF. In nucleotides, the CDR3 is TGTGCCAGCAGCCAAGGCTACTCTGGGGCCAACGTCCTGACTTTC.

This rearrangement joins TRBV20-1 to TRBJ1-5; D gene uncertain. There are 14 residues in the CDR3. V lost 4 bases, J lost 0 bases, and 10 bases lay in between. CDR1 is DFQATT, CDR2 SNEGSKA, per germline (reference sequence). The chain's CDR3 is CSAINIYSNQPQHF. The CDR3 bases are TGCAGTGCTATAAACATTTATAGCAATCAGCCCCAGCATTTT.

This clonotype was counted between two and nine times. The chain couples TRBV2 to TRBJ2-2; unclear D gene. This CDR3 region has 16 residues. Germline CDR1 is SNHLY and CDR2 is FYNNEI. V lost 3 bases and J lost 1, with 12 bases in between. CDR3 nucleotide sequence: TGTGCCAGCAGTGATTCAGTGCAGCGGAACACCGGGGAGCTGTTTTTT. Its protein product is CASSDSVQRNTGELFF.

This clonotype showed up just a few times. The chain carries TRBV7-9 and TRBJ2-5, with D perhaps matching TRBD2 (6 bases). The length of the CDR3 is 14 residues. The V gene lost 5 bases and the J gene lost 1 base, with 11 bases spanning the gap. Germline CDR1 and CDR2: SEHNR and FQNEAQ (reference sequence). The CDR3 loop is CASSPGASQETQYF. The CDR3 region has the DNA TGTGCCAGCAGCCCGGGAGCTTCCCAAGAGACCCAGTACTTC.

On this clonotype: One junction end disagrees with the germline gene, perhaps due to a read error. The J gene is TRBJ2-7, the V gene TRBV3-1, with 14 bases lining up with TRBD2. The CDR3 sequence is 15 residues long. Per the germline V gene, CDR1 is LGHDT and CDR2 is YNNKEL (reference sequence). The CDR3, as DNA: TGTGCCAGCAGCCTCGGGACTAGCGGGGGCTACGAGCAGAACTTC. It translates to CASSLGTSGGYEQNF.

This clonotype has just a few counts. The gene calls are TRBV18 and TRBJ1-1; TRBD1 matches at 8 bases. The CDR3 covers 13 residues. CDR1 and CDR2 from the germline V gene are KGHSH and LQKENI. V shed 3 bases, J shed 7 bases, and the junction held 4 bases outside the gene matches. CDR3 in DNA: TGTGCCAGCTCACCGGACAGGGAAGTTGAAGCTTTCTTT. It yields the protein CASSPDREVEAFF.

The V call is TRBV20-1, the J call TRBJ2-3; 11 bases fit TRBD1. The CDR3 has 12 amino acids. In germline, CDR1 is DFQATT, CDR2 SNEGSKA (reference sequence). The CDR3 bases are TGCAGCCCGGGACAGGGGGCAGATACGCAGTATTTT. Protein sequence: CSPGQGADTQYF.

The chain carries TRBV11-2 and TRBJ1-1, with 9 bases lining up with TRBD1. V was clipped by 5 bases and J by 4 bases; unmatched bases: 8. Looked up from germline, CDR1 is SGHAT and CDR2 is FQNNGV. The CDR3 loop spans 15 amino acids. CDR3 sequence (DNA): TGTGCCAGCAGCCTGTTACAGGGGGCGGCCACTGAAGCTTTCTTT. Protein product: CASSLLQGAATEAFF.

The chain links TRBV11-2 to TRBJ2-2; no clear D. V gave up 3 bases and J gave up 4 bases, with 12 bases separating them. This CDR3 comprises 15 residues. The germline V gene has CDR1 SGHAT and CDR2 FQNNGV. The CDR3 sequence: CASSLSLAGTGELFF. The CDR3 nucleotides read TGTGCCAGCAGCTTGTCCCTCGCCGGCACCGGGGAGCTGTTTTTT.

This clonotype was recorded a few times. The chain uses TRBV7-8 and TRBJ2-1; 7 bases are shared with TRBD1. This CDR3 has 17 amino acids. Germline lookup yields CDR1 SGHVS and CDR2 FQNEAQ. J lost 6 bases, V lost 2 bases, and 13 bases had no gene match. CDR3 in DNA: TGTGCCAGCAGCTTATTGACCGGGACAGCAAGAATCAATGAGCAGTTCTTC. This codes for CASSLLTGTARINEQFF.

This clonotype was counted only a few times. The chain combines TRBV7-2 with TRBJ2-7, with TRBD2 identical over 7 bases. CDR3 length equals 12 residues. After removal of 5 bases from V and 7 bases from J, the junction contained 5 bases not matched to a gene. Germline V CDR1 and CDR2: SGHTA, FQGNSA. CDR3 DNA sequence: TGTGCCAGCAGCCGATATAGCGGGGAGCAGTACTTC. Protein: CASSRYSGEQYF. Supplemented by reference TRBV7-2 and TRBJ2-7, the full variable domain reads GAGVSQSPSNKVTEKGKDVELRCDPISGHTALYWYRQSLGQGLEFLIYFQGNSAPDKSGLPSDRFSAERTGGSVSTLTIQRTQQEDSAVYLCASSRYSGEQYFGPGTRLTVT.

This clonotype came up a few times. The CDR3: CASSQDGQANTEAFF. The CDR3 DNA sequence: TGTGCCAGCAGCCAGGACGGACAGGCCAACACTGAAGCTTTCTTT. The chain uses TRBV3-1 and TRBJ1-1; 7 nucleotides match TRBD1. The germline CDR1 and CDR2 sequences are LGHDT and YNNKEL (reference sequence). The CDR3 covers 15 residues. Unmatched junction bases numbered 6, after V lost 3 bases and J lost 2 bases.

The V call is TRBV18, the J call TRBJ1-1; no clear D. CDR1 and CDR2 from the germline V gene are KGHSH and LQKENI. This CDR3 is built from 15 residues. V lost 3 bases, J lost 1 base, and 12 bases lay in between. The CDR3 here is CASSPVAGTNTEAFF. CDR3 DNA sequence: TGTGCCAGCTCACCGGTGGCAGGAACGAACACTGAAGCTTTCTTT.

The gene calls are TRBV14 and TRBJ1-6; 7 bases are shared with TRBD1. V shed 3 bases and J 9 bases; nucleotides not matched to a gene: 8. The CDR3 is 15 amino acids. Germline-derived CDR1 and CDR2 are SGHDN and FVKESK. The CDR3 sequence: CASSQDRRPGSPLHF. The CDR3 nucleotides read TGTGCCAGCAGCCAGGACAGGAGGCCAGGTTCACCCCTCCACTTT.

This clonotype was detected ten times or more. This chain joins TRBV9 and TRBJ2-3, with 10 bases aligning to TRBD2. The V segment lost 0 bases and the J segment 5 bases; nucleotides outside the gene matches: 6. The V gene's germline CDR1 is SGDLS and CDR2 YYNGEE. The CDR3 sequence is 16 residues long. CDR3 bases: TGTGCCAGCAGCGTAGTCGGCGCTAGCGGGGGAGATACGCAGTATTTT. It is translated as CASSVVGASGGDTQYF.

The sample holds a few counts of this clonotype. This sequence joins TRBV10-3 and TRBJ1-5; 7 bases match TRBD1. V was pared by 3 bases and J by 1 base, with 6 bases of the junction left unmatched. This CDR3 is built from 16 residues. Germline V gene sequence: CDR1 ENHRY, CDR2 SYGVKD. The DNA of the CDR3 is TGTGCCATCAGTGATGCGGAGGGGGCCAGCAATCAGCCCCAGCATTTT. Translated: CAISDAEGASNQPQHF.

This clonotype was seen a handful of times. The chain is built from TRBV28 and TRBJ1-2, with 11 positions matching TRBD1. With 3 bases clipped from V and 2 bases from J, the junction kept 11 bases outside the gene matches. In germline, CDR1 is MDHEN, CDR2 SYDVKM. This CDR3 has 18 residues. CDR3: CASSFLGTGGVENYGYTF. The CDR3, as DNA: TGTGCCAGCAGTTTTCTCGGGACAGGGGGGGTAGAAAACTATGGCTACACCTTC.

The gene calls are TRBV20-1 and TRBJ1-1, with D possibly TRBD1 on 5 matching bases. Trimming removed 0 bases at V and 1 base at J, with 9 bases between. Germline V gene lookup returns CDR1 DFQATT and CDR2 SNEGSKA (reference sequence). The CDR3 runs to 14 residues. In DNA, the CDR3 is TGCAGTGCTAGAGAATTACAGGAGAACACTGAAGCTTTCTTT. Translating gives CSARELQENTEAFF.

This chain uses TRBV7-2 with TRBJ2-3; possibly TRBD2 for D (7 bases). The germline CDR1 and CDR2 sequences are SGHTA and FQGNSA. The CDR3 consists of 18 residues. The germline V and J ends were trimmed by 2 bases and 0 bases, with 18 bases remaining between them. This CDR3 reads CASSLKTGGGTSTDTQYF. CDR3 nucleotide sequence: TGTGCCAGCAGCTTAAAAACGGGCGGGGGCACTAGCACAGATACGCAGTATTTT.

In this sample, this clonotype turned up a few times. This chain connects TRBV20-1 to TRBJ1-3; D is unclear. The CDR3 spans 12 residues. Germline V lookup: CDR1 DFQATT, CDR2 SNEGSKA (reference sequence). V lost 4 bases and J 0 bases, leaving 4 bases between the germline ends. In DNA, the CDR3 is TGCAGTGCTACGAGCTCTGGAAACACCATATATTTT. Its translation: CSATSSGNTIYF.